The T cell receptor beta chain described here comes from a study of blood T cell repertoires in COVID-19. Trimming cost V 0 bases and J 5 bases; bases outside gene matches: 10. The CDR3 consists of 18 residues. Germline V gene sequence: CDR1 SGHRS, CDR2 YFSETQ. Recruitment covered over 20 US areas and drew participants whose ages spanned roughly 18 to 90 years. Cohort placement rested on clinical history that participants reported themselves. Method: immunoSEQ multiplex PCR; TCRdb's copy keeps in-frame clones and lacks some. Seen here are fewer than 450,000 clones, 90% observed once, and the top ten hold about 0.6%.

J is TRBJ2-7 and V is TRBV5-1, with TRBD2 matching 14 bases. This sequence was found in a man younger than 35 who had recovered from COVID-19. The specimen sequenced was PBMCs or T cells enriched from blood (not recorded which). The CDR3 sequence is CASSLGLAGGPVKNEQYF. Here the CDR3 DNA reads TGCGCCAGCAGCTTGGGACTAGCGGGAGGGCCGGTTAAGAACGAGCAGTACTTC.